This entry concerns a single T cell receptor beta chain. The sample belongs to a study of shared clonotypes between healthy human individuals. V was clipped by 4 bases and J by 1 base, with 15 bases between them. The CDR3 is made up of 16 amino acids. Germline-derived CDR1 and CDR2 are LGHNA and YNFKEQ. Profiling relied on immunoSEQ multiplex PCR, and the TCRdb table lists in-frame clones only, not all of them. This sample yields 2 million to 3 million clones, of which 93% are seen a single time; about 0.39% belongs to the top ten. The genes are TRBV4-2 and TRBJ2-3; no definite D call. Sequencing used naive CD4+ T cells from PBMCs. Subset of the sample: CD45RA+ positively selected. The receptor's source is a man between 18 and 35 years old in good health. Some clones in this sample may be carry-over from other donors' samples. In DNA, the CDR3 is TGTGCCAGCAGCCCCACGGCGGCCTCGGGCACAGATACGCAGTATTTT. This encodes CASSPTAASGTDTQYF.